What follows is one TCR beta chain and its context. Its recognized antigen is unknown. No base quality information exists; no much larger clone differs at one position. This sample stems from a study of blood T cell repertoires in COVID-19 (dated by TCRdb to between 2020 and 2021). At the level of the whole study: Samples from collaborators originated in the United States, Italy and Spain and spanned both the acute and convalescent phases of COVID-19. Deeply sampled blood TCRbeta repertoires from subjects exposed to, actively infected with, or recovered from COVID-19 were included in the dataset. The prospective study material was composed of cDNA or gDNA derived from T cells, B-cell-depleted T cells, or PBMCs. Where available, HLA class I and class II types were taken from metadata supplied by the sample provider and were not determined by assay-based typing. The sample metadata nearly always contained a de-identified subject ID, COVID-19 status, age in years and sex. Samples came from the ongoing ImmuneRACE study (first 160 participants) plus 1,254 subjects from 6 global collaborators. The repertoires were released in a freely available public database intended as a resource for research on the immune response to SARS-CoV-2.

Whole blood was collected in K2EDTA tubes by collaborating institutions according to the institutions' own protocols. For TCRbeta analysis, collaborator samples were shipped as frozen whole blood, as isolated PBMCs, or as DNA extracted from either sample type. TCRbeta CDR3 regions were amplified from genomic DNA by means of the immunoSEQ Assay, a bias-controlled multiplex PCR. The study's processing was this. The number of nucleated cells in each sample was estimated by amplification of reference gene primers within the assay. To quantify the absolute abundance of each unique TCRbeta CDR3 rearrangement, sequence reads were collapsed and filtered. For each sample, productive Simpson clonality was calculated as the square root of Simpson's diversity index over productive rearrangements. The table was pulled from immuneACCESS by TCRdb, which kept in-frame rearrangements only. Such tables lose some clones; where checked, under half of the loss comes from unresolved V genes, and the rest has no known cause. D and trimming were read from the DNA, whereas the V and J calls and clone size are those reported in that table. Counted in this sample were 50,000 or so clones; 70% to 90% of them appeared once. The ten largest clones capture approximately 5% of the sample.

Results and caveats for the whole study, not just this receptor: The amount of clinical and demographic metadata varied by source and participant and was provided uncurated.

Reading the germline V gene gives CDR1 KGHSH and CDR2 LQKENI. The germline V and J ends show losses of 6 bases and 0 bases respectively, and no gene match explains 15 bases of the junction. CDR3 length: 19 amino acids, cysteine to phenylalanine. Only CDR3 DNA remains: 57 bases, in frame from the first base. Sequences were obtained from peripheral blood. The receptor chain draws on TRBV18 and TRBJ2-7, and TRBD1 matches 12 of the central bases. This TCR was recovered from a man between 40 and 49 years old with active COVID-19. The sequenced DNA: TGTGCCAGCTCTCGCGTGGGGACAGGGGGCTTAACCGGCTCCTACGAGCAGTACTTC. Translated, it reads CASSRVGTGGLTGSYEQYF.